The clone carrying this TCR beta chain was seen more than once but under ten times. This record belongs to a study of OX40 agonist ivuxolimab in advanced cancers. Trimming at V came to 4 bases and at J to 2 bases, leaving 16 bases not matched to a gene. Germline CDR1 reads LNHDA; CDR2 reads SQIVND (reference sequence). The CDR3 is 19 amino acids. Sequencing was performed with immunoSEQ multiplex PCR; in TCRdb, only in-frame clones are kept and a portion is missing. The sample gives roughly 17,000 clones, approximately 86% of which show up once; approximately 4.1% is in the top ten. The clonotype originates from an adult with an advanced solid tumor such as melanoma, head and neck, liver or kidney cancer. Source: CD4+ or CD8+ T cells sorted from blood, taken in a trial of the OX40 agonist ivuxolimab. This chain links TRBV19 with TRBJ2-1; 8 nucleotides match TRBD2. CDR3 region: CASSRDPISGTRTYNEQFF. CDR3 DNA sequence: TGTGCCAGTAGTAGAGACCCGATCTCTGGGACTAGAACCTACAATGAGCAGTTCTTC.